The 15 T cell receptor beta chains given below trace back to one sample, sequenced in a study of T cell responses to AZD1222 COVID-19 vaccine. TCRdb's copy holds only in-frame clones and misses some; the assay was immunoSEQ multiplex PCR. In the table there are around 150,000 clones, about 91% of which are singletons. The sample here was peripheral blood, taken 28 days after the second AZD1222 dose. The receptors were sampled from an adult who received the AZD1222 COVID-19 vaccine.

The chain links TRBV5-1 to TRBJ2-3; 8 bases are shared with TRBD2. Trimming removed 8 bases from V and 2 bases from J; junction bases left unmatched: 13. The CDR3 consists of 16 residues. CDR1 and CDR2 (germline): SGHRS, YFSETQ. For the CDR3, the DNA is TGCGCCAGTGTAAGAGGTCTAGCGGGTTCCACAGATACGCAGTATTTT. Its protein product is CASVRGLAGSTDTQYF.

This clone is a singleton in its sample. The chain recombines TRBV28 with TRBJ2-5; 8 bases align to TRBD1. V lost 1 base, J lost 2 bases, and 6 bases stayed unmatched. Germline values: CDR1 MDHEN, CDR2 SYDVKM. The CDR3 sequence is 16 residues long. The DNA of the CDR3 is TGTGCCAGCAGTTTATTGGGAAACAGGGGGCAAGAGACCCAGTACTTC. It is translated as CASSLLGNRGQETQYF.

This clone showed up just a few times. The V and J genes are TRBV5-1 and TRBJ1-3; 8 bases map to TRBD1. This CDR3 is built from 18 residues. Germline V gives CDR1 SGHRS, CDR2 YFSETQ. The trim removed 0 bases at V and 4 bases at J, leaving 12 bases unmatched. Written as DNA, the CDR3 is TGCGCCAGCAGCTTGGACTATAACAGGGGGAGTAAGGGAAACACCATATATTTT. As protein: CASSLDYNRGSKGNTIYF.

The V gene is TRBV2, the J gene TRBJ2-7; D possibly uses TRBD1 or TRBD2 (5 bases each). Germline V CDR1 and CDR2: SNHLY, FYNNEI. Trimming stripped 3 bases from V and 2 bases from J, with 11 bases between. This CDR3 is built from 14 residues. Here the CDR3 reads CASSDAQGAYEQYF. CDR3 DNA sequence: TGTGCCAGCAGTGATGCCCAGGGAGCCTACGAGCAGTACTTC. Variable domain in full (rest from reference TRBV2 and TRBJ2-7): EPEVTQTPSHQVTQMGQEVILRCVPISNHLYFYWYRQILGQKVEFLVSFYNNEISEKSEIFDDQFSVERPDGSNFTLKIRSTKLEDSAMYFCASSDAQGAYEQYFGPGTRLTVT.

This clone has a handful of counts. The chain carries TRBV2 and TRBJ2-7; D gene ambiguous. Trimming pared 6 bases from V and 2 bases from J, leaving 5 bases between. There are 11 residues in the CDR3. CDR1 and CDR2 from the germline V gene are SNHLY and FYNNEI. The CDR3 DNA sequence: TGTGCCAGCAGCGCTACCTACGAGCAGTACTTC. Residues: CASSATYEQYF.

The rearrangement joins TRBV11-2 to TRBJ2-1; D perhaps matches TRBD2 (6 bases). Per the germline V gene, CDR1 is SGHAT and CDR2 is FQNNGV. This CDR3 contains 16 residues. Trimming took off 2 bases at V and 0 bases at J, with 11 bases between the two ends. CDR3 sequence reads: CASSLTTSSSYNEQFF. The CDR3 nucleotides read TGTGCCAGCAGCTTAACGACTAGTAGCTCCTACAATGAGCAGTTCTTC.

The J gene is TRBJ2-1, the V gene TRBV6-1, with TRBD2 matching over 9 bases. Germline V gene lookup returns CDR1 MNHNS and CDR2 SASEGT. V gave up 4 bases and J gave up 4 bases; unmatched junction bases: 11. CDR3 size: 17 residues. CDR3 sequence reads: CASSVATLTSGYNEQFF. CDR3 nucleotides: TGTGCCAGCAGTGTTGCCACATTGACTAGCGGTTACAATGAGCAGTTCTTC.

The chain joins TRBV12-3 or TRBV12-4 to TRBJ2-5, with a possible D match to TRBD1 (6 bases). The CDR3 sequence is 13 residues long. The germline V and J ends were trimmed by 4 bases and 5 bases, with 11 bases remaining between them. In DNA, the CDR3 is TGTGCCAGCAGTTCATCTCAGGGGGAGACCCAGTACTTC. This translates into CASSSSQGETQYF.

The chain combines TRBV28 with TRBJ2-7; 7 bases line up with TRBD1. V lost 6 bases to trimming and J lost 7 bases; unmatched junction nucleotides: 9. Germline V CDR1 and CDR2: MDHEN, SYDVKM. This CDR3 contains 13 residues. The chain's CDR3 is CASSDRVLGEQYF. CDR3 sequence (DNA): TGTGCCAGCAGCGACAGGGTGTTGGGGGAGCAGTACTTC.

This chain links TRBV7-6 with TRBJ2-2; 8 bases align to TRBD2. This CDR3 comprises 16 residues. With V trimmed by 4 bases and J by 0 bases, 4 bases remained unmatched. CDR1 SGHVS and CDR2 FNYEAQ come from the germline V gene. The CDR3 nucleotides are TGTGCCAGCAGCTCCTCGGGGGGGACGAACACCGGGGAGCTGTTTTTT. As protein: CASSSSGGTNTGELFF.

The gene calls are TRBV7-3 and TRBJ2-1, with D unclear. CDR3 length: 12 residues. From germline, CDR1 is SGHTA and CDR2 FQGTGA. V lost 1 base and J lost 7, with 5 bases in between. The CDR3 region is CASSLIDNEQFF. The CDR3 DNA is TGTGCCAGCAGCTTAATTGATAATGAGCAGTTCTTC.

The rearrangement links TRBV12-3 or TRBV12-4 to TRBJ1-2, with 7 nucleotides matching TRBD1. V lost 5 bases and J lost 6; bases outside the gene matches: 6. The CDR3 has 13 amino acids. The CDR3 DNA sequence: TGTGCCAGCAGTGGGGACAGTAGGGATGGCTACACCTTC. As protein: CASSGDSRDGYTF.

This rearrangement joins TRBV11-3 to TRBJ2-1; D is uncertain. CDR1 and CDR2 (germline): SGHNT, YENEEA. V gave up 0 bases and J gave up 8 bases, with 8 bases separating them. There are 13 residues in the CDR3. For the CDR3, the DNA is TGTGCCAGCAGCTTAGATCGGAGAGATGAGCAGTTCTTC. This gives the protein CASSLDRRDEQFF.

The sample holds one count of this clone. The V and J genes are TRBV10-3 and TRBJ2-1, with 7 bases matching TRBD2. This CDR3 has 16 amino acids. CDR1 is ENHRY, CDR2 SYGVKD, per germline. Trimming cost V 2 bases and J 7 bases; bases outside gene matches: 11. The CDR3 sequence: CAISEGASGIRNEQFF. The CDR3 region has the DNA TGTGCCATCAGTGAGGGGGCTAGCGGTATCCGAAATGAGCAGTTCTTC.

The chain carries TRBV10-3 and TRBJ1-6; D is unresolved. Trimming pared 6 bases from V and 5 bases from J, leaving 8 bases between. This CDR3 contains 13 residues. From germline, CDR1 is ENHRY and CDR2 SYGVKD. The CDR3 bases are TGTGCCATCAGCGACGGAAATAATTCACCCCTCCACTTT. Translated: CAISDGNNSPLHF.